A selection of T cell receptor beta chains follows, all from one sample in a study of blood T cell repertoires in COVID-19. Only in-frame clones appear in the TCRdb table, and some are missing; sequencing was by immunoSEQ multiplex PCR. The repertoire consists of 200,000 to 250,000 clones, with roughly 85% occurring once and the leading ten covering 10% to 11%. Sequenced sample: PBMCs or T cells enriched from blood (not recorded which). The receptors originated from a young man who had recovered from COVID-19. CDR3s include the opening cysteine and the closing phenylalanine or tryptophan. A D gene is named only where the DNA matches it firmly. Only part of the rows carry a size: once, few, many, or a class if the clone is expanded.

clone size,V gene,J gene,D gene,CDR3 protein,CDR3 DNA
NA,TRBV30,TRBJ1-4,NA,CAWSPAGEKLFF,TGTGCCTGGAGCCCGGCGGGAGAAAAACTGTTTTTT
NA,TRBV5-5,TRBJ2-1,TRBD2,CASSPGLAGTYNEQFF,TGTGCCAGCAGCCCGGGACTAGCGGGGACCTACAATGAGCAGTTCTTC
NA,TRBV9,TRBJ1-2,NA,CASSVGDKTNYGYTF,TGTGCCAGCAGCGTAGGAGACAAAACTAACTATGGCTACACCTTC
once,TRBV7-2,TRBJ1-5,TRBD1,CASSLQGAGQPQHF,TGTGCCAGCAGCTTACAGGGGGCTGGTCAGCCCCAGCATTTT
NA,TRBV5-1,TRBJ1-3,NA,CASSLSTPISGNTIYF,TGCGCCAGCAGCTTGTCCACACCGATCTCTGGAAACACCATATATTTT
NA,TRBV25-1,TRBJ1-3,NA,CASSESGTSSGNTIYF,TGTGCCAGCAGTGAAAGTGGGACTTCCTCTGGAAACACCATATATTTT
NA,TRBV27,TRBJ2-7,NA,CASSLNTGTYEQYF,TGTGCCAGCAGTTTAAACACCGGGACCTACGAGCAGTACTTC
NA,TRBV6-1,TRBJ2-1,NA,CASSESSLNEQFF,TGTGCCAGCAGTGAAAGCTCCCTCAATGAGCAGTTCTTC
NA,TRBV6-5,TRBJ1-1,TRBD1,CASARQGGGNTEAFF,TGTGCCAGCGCCCGACAGGGCGGAGGGAACACTGAAGCTTTCTTT
NA,TRBV3-1/TRBV3-2,TRBJ2-7,TRBD2,CASSQVLAGVSAEQYF,TGTGCCAGCAGCCAAGTTCTAGCGGGAGTTTCTGCCGAGCAGTACTTC
once,TRBV4-2,TRBJ2-2,TRBD2,CASSQAGGPNGELFF,TGTGCCAGCAGCCAGGCGGGAGGGCCCAACGGGGAGCTGTTTTTT
once,TRBV9,TRBJ2-2,TRBD1,CASSVGGGPLVGELFF,TGTGCCAGCAGCGTAGGAGGGGGCCCTCTGGTCGGGGAGCTGTTTTTT
NA,TRBV7-2,TRBJ1-2,NA,CASSLAPPVDGYTF,TGTGCCAGCAGCTTAGCGCCTCCGGTGGATGGCTACACCTTC
NA,TRBV5-8,TRBJ1-3,NA,CASSLDGGTAGNTIYF,TGTGCCAGCAGCTTGGACGGGGGAACGGCTGGAAACACCATATATTTT
once,TRBV24-1,TRBJ1-2,TRBD1,CATSGKDREDGYTF,TGTGCCACCAGTGGTAAGGACAGGGAGGATGGCTACACCTTC
NA,TRBV14,TRBJ1-5,NA,CASSQDPRGGGSNQPQHF,TGTGCCAGCAGCCAAGATCCGAGAGGGGGTGGTAGCAATCAGCCCCAGCATTTT
NA,TRBV5-1,TRBJ2-1,TRBD2,CASSLSASGTSGNSEQFF,TGCGCCAGCAGTTTATCAGCGTCCGGGACTAGCGGGAATAGTGAGCAGTTCTTC
NA,TRBV2,TRBJ2-5,TRBD2,CATGGTQYF,TGTGCCACGGGAGGGACCCAGTACTTC
NA,TRBV6-5,TRBJ1-2,NA,CATLTTGSRGYTF,TGTGCCACCCTAACAACCGGGTCGAGAGGCTACACCTTC
NA,TRBV7-9,TRBJ2-2,TRBD2,CASSLREGYANTGELFF,TGTGCCAGCAGCTTACGGGAGGGCTACGCGAACACCGGGGAGCTGTTTTTT
NA,TRBV4-3,TRBJ2-7,NA,CASSRDQGYEQYF,TGCGCCAGCAGCCGCGACCAGGGGTACGAGCAGTACTTC
NA,TRBV6-5,TRBJ1-1,TRBD1,CASRGTANTEAFF,TGTGCCAGCAGAGGGACAGCAAACACTGAAGCTTTCTTT
NA,TRBV7-9,TRBJ1-2,TRBD1,CASSLRPTGNGYTF,TGTGCCAGCAGCTTACGCCCGACAGGGAATGGCTACACCTTC
NA,TRBV29-1,TRBJ2-7,NA,CSVEDHEGGEQYF,TGCAGCGTTGAAGATCATGAGGGAGGCGAGCAGTACTTC
NA,TRBV18,TRBJ2-1,NA,CASSPAALANRSYNEQFF,TGTGCCAGCTCACCCGCGGCACTAGCAAACCGCTCCTACAATGAGCAGTTCTTC
NA,TRBV5-4,TRBJ2-2,NA,CASSQTENTGELFF,TGTGCCAGCAGCCAAACAGAGAACACCGGGGAGCTGTTTTTT
few,TRBV11-2,TRBJ2-1,TRBD1,CASSLVGTGFNEQFF,TGTGCCAGCAGCTTAGTAGGGACAGGGTTTAATGAGCAGTTCTTC
NA,TRBV28,TRBJ2-7,TRBD2,CASRTSGSYEQYF,TGTGCCAGCAGGACTAGCGGATCTTACGAGCAGTACTTC
once,TRBV6-2/TRBV6-3,TRBJ1-2,NA,CASSYGGVLYGYTF,TGTGCCAGCAGTTACGGTGGAGTGCTCTATGGCTACACCTTC
NA,TRBV9,TRBJ1-5,TRBD1,CASSQGAGNQPQHF,TGTGCCAGCAGCCAGGGGGCCGGCAATCAGCCCCAGCATTTT
NA,TRBV27,TRBJ1-2,NA,CASSSQDSGYTF,TGTGCCAGCAGTTCTCAGGATAGTGGCTACACCTTC
NA,TRBV13,TRBJ1-6,TRBD1,CASSPGQERALHF,TGTGCCAGCAGCCCCGGACAGGAGAGGGCCCTCCACTTT
NA,TRBV19,TRBJ1-2,NA,CASSLIRARTRYGYTF,TGTGCCAGTAGCCTTATACGCGCCAGGACTAGGTATGGCTACACCTTC
NA,TRBV4-2,TRBJ2-3,TRBD2,CASSPLTALAGRFGTDTQYF,TGTGCCAGCAGCCCCCTGACGGCTCTAGCGGGACGTTTTGGCACAGATACGCAGTATTTT
NA,TRBV5-8,TRBJ1-1,NA,CASSTGQGNTEAFF,TGTGCCAGCAGCACCGGTCAGGGCAACACTGAAGCTTTCTTT